A single sample gave rise to the 29 T cell receptor beta chains below, sequenced in a study of blood T cell repertoires in COVID-19. TCRdb keeps only in-frame clones here, not all; method: immunoSEQ multiplex PCR. Of under 300,000 clones in the sample, about four fifths were seen once. The sequenced material came from peripheral blood. The receptors derive from a woman in her 50s who had recovered from COVID-19.

V usage is TRBV9 and J usage is TRBJ2-2; 7 bases fit TRBD2. This CDR3 is 16 amino acids long. The trim removed 2 bases at V and 4 bases at J, leaving 8 bases unmatched. Germline V gene sequence: CDR1 SGDLS, CDR2 YYNGEE. CDR3 loop: CASSVLGGLGTGELFF. The CDR3 bases are TGTGCCAGCAGCGTCTTGGGAGGGCTCGGCACCGGGGAGCTGTTTTTT.

CDR3 loop: CASSLDGTSAQETQYF. The CDR3 DNA is TGTGCCAGCAGCTTAGACGGGACTAGCGCGCAAGAGACCCAGTACTTC. This rearrangement joins TRBV7-6 to TRBJ2-5; 10 nucleotides agree with TRBD2. The CDR3 is 16 amino acids. From germline, CDR1 is SGHVS and CDR2 FNYEAQ. J was trimmed by 2 bases and V by 1 base; bases with no gene match: 4.

The chain uses TRBV28 and TRBJ2-7; D is unclear. The V end lost 2 bases, the J end lost 2 bases, and 13 bases lay between the germline ends. The CDR3 loop spans 15 amino acids. The V gene's germline CDR1 is MDHEN and CDR2 SYDVKM. CDR3 DNA sequence: TGTGCCAGCAGTTTACAGACAAAAAAAACCTACGAGCAGTACTTC. Translation gives CASSLQTKKTYEQYF.

In its sample, this clone was seen once. V is TRBV7-3 and J is TRBJ2-1; 8 bases match TRBD1. This CDR3 has 14 residues. V gave up 4 bases and J gave up 8 bases; unmatched junction bases: 7. Germline V gives CDR1 SGHTA, CDR2 FQGTGA. The CDR3 DNA reads TGTGCCAGCAGCTCGCAGGGGGCCAGCGATGAGCAGTTCTTC. It is translated as CASSSQGASDEQFF. Based on the CDR3 plus reference TRBV7-3 and TRBJ2-1, the full variable domain is GAGVSQTPSNKVTEKGKYVELRCDPISGHTALYWYRQSLGQGPEFLIYFQGTGAADDSGLPNDRFFAVRPEGSVSTLKIQRTERGDSAVYLCASSSQGASDEQFFGPGTRLTVL.

The chain employs TRBV7-7 and TRBJ2-7; a possible D gene is TRBD2 (5 bases). There are 14 residues in the CDR3. V lost 0 bases and J 6 bases, leaving 12 bases between the germline ends. Per germline, CDR1 SSHAT and CDR2 FNYEAQ (reference sequence). The CDR3 bases are TGTGCCAGCAGCTTAGCTCCGGCCGGAGGCGAGCAGTACTTC. This gives the protein CASSLAPAGGEQYF.

CDR3 residues: CASSWSGAITEAFF. The CDR3, as DNA: TGTGCCAGCAGTTGGTCTGGGGCAATTACTGAAGCTTTCTTT. The V and J genes are TRBV28 and TRBJ1-1, with a weak D call TRBD1 (5 bases). Germline-derived CDR1 and CDR2 are MDHEN and SYDVKM. The CDR3 runs 14 residues. V was cut by 4 bases and J by 5 bases, with 14 bases left in between.

The chain has TRBV24-1 and TRBJ2-1, with D tentatively TRBD1 (5 bases). This CDR3 comprises 13 residues. Trimming pared 4 bases from V and 6 bases from J, leaving 9 bases between. The germline V gene has CDR1 KGHDR and CDR2 SFDVKD. The CDR3 protein is CATSDPGRNEQFF. CDR3 in DNA: TGTGCCACCAGTGACCCAGGGCGCAATGAGCAGTTCTTC.

This chain joins TRBV3-1 (or the pseudogene TRBV3-2) and TRBJ2-1; TRBD2 agrees at 12 bases. The CDR3 is 17 amino acids. The J segment lost 9 bases and the V segment lost 4 bases, leaving 13 bases of the junction unmatched. Germline V gene sequence: CDR1 LGHDT, CDR2 YNNKEL (reference sequence). The chain's CDR3 is CASSLNGLAGTAGEQFF. CDR3 DNA: TGTGCCAGCAGCCTCAATGGACTAGCGGGGACGGCGGGTGAGCAGTTCTTC.

The V gene is TRBV10-3, the J gene TRBJ1-2; possible D gene TRBD1, 6 bases. Looked up from germline, CDR1 is ENHRY and CDR2 is SYGVKD. The CDR3 loop spans 16 amino acids. Trimming pared 4 bases from V and 1 base from J, leaving 16 bases between. CDR3 loop: CAISGGGTGSNYGYTF. The DNA of the CDR3 is TGTGCCATCAGTGGGGGGGGCACAGGGAGTAACTATGGCTACACCTTC.

The CDR3 loop is CASSPGTSGPTDTQYF. CDR3 nucleotides: TGCGCCAGCAGCCCGGGGACTAGCGGGCCCACAGATACGCAGTATTTT. The chain combines TRBV5-1 with TRBJ2-3; the match to TRBD2 covers 12 bases. This CDR3 contains 16 residues. CDR1 SGHRS and CDR2 YFSETQ come from the germline V gene. Trimming took 4 bases from V and 2 from J; bases not matched to a gene: 5.

V and J are TRBV10-3 and TRBJ1-2; 8 bases fit TRBD1. The germline V gene has CDR1 ENHRY and CDR2 SYGVKD. V shed 11 bases, J shed 7 bases, and the junction held 12 bases outside the gene matches. The CDR3 is 13 amino acids. In DNA form, the CDR3 reads TGTGCCGCCGACAGGGGCGAACTGGGTGGCTACACCTTC. The encoded protein is CAADRGELGGYTF.

The V call is TRBV19, the J call TRBJ2-5; 7 bases fit TRBD1. V dropped 3 bases and J dropped 1; count of bases not matched to a gene: 8. The germline V gene has CDR1 LNHDA and CDR2 SQIVND (reference sequence). The CDR3 totals 16 residues. CDR3 DNA sequence: TGTGCCAGTAGTATGCAGCAACAGGGGTCCCAAGAGACCCAGTACTTC. This gives the protein CASSMQQQGSQETQYF.

This sequence joins TRBV3-1 (or the pseudogene TRBV3-2) and TRBJ1-4; no clear D. CDR1 is LGHDT, CDR2 YNNKEL, per germline (reference sequence). The CDR3 is 15 amino acids. Trimming took off 1 base at V and 3 bases at J, with 9 bases between the two ends. Here the CDR3 reads CASSQGGQSNEKLFF. The CDR3 nucleotides read TGTGCCAGCAGCCAAGGAGGTCAGTCTAATGAAAAACTGTTTTTT.

The chain's CDR3 is CASSVGAGEQYF. The CDR3 DNA reads TGTGCCAGCAGCGTAGGAGCCGGCGAGCAGTACTTC. The rearrangement links TRBV9 to TRBJ2-7; D remains ambiguous. The V end was cut by 0 bases, the J end by 6 bases, with 7 bases between. Germline values: CDR1 SGDLS, CDR2 YYNGEE. The CDR3 has 12 residues.

The chain joins TRBV4-1 to TRBJ1-5, with D uncertain. The CDR3 extends over 13 amino acids. CDR1 is MGHRA and CDR2 is YSYEKL in the germline V gene. Trimming pared 2 bases from V and 6 bases from J, leaving 8 bases between. CDR3: CASSQSGSQPQHF. CDR3 bases: TGCGCCAGCAGCCAATCCGGGAGTCAGCCCCAGCATTTT.

The V and J genes are TRBV28 and TRBJ2-7, with 7 bases that match TRBD2. The CDR3 consists of 16 residues. Germline V gene lookup returns CDR1 MDHEN and CDR2 SYDVKM. V was pared by 4 bases and J by 2 bases, with 11 bases of the junction left unmatched. The CDR3 bases are TGTGCCAGCAGTTCTCCCCGGGGGGAGGGGACCTACGAGCAGTACTTC. This translates into CASSSPRGEGTYEQYF.

The chain has TRBV18 and TRBJ1-1; the match to TRBD1 covers 8 bases. Germline loops: CDR1 KGHSH, CDR2 LQKENI. V was pared by 1 base and J by 0 bases, with 1 base of the junction left unmatched. The CDR3 is 15 residues long. CDR3 in DNA: TGTGCCAGCTCACCACGGACAGGGATGAACACTGAAGCTTTCTTT. This sequence encodes CASSPRTGMNTEAFF.

This clone has a handful of counts. The rearrangement uses TRBV5-6 and TRBJ2-5; D is uncertain. Germline V gene lookup returns CDR1 SGHDT and CDR2 YYEEEE. CDR3 length: 12 amino acids. Trimming shortened V by 3 bases and J by 5 bases, and 8 bases separated the two germline ends. The CDR3 DNA is TGTGCCAGCAGCTCTCTTTATGAGACCCAGTACTTC. As protein: CASSSLYETQYF.

In this sample, this clone turned up a few times. This sequence joins TRBV7-6 and TRBJ1-1, with 9 positions matching TRBD1. This CDR3 spans 16 amino acids. The V gene end was trimmed by 2 bases and the J gene end by 3 bases; junction bases not matched to a gene: 7. Per the germline V gene, CDR1 is SGHVS and CDR2 is FNYEAQ. The CDR3 loop reads CASSLQGQGADTEAFF. The CDR3 nucleotides are TGTGCCAGCAGCTTACAGGGACAGGGAGCTGACACTGAAGCTTTCTTT.

The chain carries TRBV2 and TRBJ2-7; 9 nucleotides match TRBD1. Unmatched junction bases numbered 5, after V lost 5 bases and J lost 0 bases. Germline loops: CDR1 SNHLY, CDR2 FYNNEI. The CDR3 spans 15 residues. The CDR3 region has the DNA TGTGCCAGCAGTTTGGACAGGGGCGCCTCCTACGAGCAGTACTTC. This translates into CASSLDRGASYEQYF. Looking up the rest from reference TRBV2 and TRBJ2-7 gives the full variable domain: EPEVTQTPSHQVTQMGQEVILRCVPISNHLYFYWYRQILGQKVEFLVSFYNNEISEKSEIFDDQFSVERPDGSNFTLKIRSTKLEDSAMYFCASSLDRGASYEQYFGPGTRLTVT.

The chain is built from TRBV9 and TRBJ2-1, with TRBD1 as a possible D gene (8 bases). CDR1 is SGDLS, CDR2 YYNGEE, per germline. V was shortened by 4 bases and J by 3 bases, with 17 bases between the two germline ends. The CDR3 sequence is 16 residues long. The CDR3 DNA reads TGTGCCAGCAGCCCAACACAGGGGGGGGACTACAATGAGCAGTTCTTC. Its translation is CASSPTQGGDYNEQFF.

This clone was seen only a few times. This chain joins TRBV7-9 and TRBJ2-7; a weak D match, TRBD1 (5 bases). The CDR3 is 13 amino acids. V was trimmed by 2 bases and J by 3 bases, leaving 8 bases between them. Per germline, CDR1 SEHNR and CDR2 FQNEAQ (reference sequence). The CDR3 sequence: CASSLQGHYEQYF. In DNA, the CDR3 is TGTGCCAGCAGCTTACAGGGTCACTACGAGCAGTACTTC.

Many counts were recorded for this clone. The chain carries TRBV24-1 and TRBJ2-2; 7 bases are shared with TRBD1. Per the germline V gene, CDR1 is KGHDR and CDR2 is SFDVKD. Trimming at V came to 0 bases and at J to 0 bases, leaving 3 bases not matched to a gene. CDR3 length: 17 residues. Here the CDR3 reads CATSDLPGQTNTGELFF. The CDR3 bases are TGTGCCACCAGTGATTTGCCGGGACAGACGAACACCGGGGAGCTGTTTTTT.

The V and J genes are TRBV4-2 and TRBJ2-1; D uncertain. The germline V gene has CDR1 LGHNA and CDR2 YNFKEQ. The V end lost 1 base, the J end lost 4 bases, and 11 bases lay between the germline ends. The CDR3 has 15 residues. In DNA, the CDR3 is TGTGCCAGCAGCCAAGGGCGGTCTTCTTACAATGAGCAGTTCTTC. Its translation: CASSQGRSSYNEQFF.

This chain links TRBV29-1 with TRBJ1-1; the D gene is possibly TRBD1 (5 bases). Germline V gives CDR1 SQVTM, CDR2 ANQGSEA. The CDR3 is 16 amino acids. Trimming cost V 1 base and J 5 bases, with 20 bases left between them. CDR3 amino acids: CSVEGRVVGNRTEAFF. The CDR3 DNA reads TGCAGCGTTGAAGGCAGGGTTGTTGGGAATAGGACTGAAGCTTTCTTT.

This clone has just one count. This chain links TRBV11-2 with TRBJ1-4; 11 bases line up with TRBD1. The CDR3 runs 15 residues. J gave up 6 bases and V 5 bases, and 5 bases lay outside the gene matches. Germline-derived CDR1 and CDR2 are SGHAT and FQNNGV. CDR3 nucleotide sequence: TGTGCCAGCAGCAAGGGGGGACAGGGGGATGAAAAACTGTTTTTT. Amino acids: CASSKGGQGDEKLFF.

This clone was counted a single time. V is TRBV3-1 (or the pseudogene TRBV3-2) and J is TRBJ2-1; D is possibly TRBD2 (6 bases). The germline V and J ends were trimmed by 4 bases and 0 bases, with 10 bases remaining between them. This CDR3 contains 15 residues. The germline V gene encodes CDR1 LGHDT and CDR2 YNNKEL (reference sequence). Here the CDR3 DNA reads TGTGCCAGCAGCCCCGCCGGGAGCTCCTACAATGAGCAGTTCTTC. Translating it yields CASSPAGSSYNEQFF.

V is TRBV19 and J is TRBJ1-5; D gene ambiguous. Germline V gives CDR1 LNHDA, CDR2 SQIVND (reference sequence). V was cut by 7 bases and J by 0 bases, with 13 bases left in between. The CDR3 runs to 15 residues. CDR3 in amino acids: CASTEGFNSNQPQHF. The CDR3 coding sequence is TGTGCCAGTACTGAGGGATTTAATAGCAATCAGCCCCAGCATTTT.

The chain employs TRBV14 and TRBJ2-1; TRBD2 agrees at 15 bases. With 4 bases clipped from V and 12 bases from J, the junction kept 10 bases outside the gene matches. The CDR3 covers 16 residues. Germline loops: CDR1 SGHDN, CDR2 FVKESK. The CDR3 is CASSPTGLAGGPGQFF. The CDR3 region has the DNA TGTGCCAGCAGCCCGACGGGACTAGCGGGAGGCCCGGGGCAGTTCTTC.